What follows describes a single T cell receptor beta chain. Per the germline V gene, CDR1 is SGDLS and CDR2 is YYNGEE. V shed 4 bases and J shed 5 bases, with 10 bases lying between them. The length of the CDR3 is 14 residues. TCRdb processed the RT-PCR reads anew with MiXCR; each CDR3 protein has one entry. The table has more than 600,000 distinct CDR3 sequences, 14% seen once. The chain uses TRBV9 and TRBJ1-6; unclear D gene. This sequence originates from a female donor in good health, serving as a healthy control. The sample comprised memory CD4+ T cells from blood. The CDR3 region is CASSLGINNSPLHF. Written as DNA, the CDR3 is TGTGCCAGCAGCCTAGGGATTAATAATTCACCCCTCCACTTT. The whole variable domain, remainder taken from reference TRBV9 and TRBJ1-6, is DSGVTQTPKHLITATGQRVTLRCSPRSGDLSVYWYQQSLDQGLQFLIQYYNGEERAKGNILERFSAQQFPDLHSELNLSSLELGDSALYFCASSLGINNSPLHFGNGTRLTVT.